The present entry profiles one T cell receptor (beta chain) with its context. The data were obtained in a study of blood T cell repertoires in COVID-19. Background on the study: Sample material is recorded as cDNA or gDNA derived from T cells, B-cell-depleted T cells, or PBMCs.

The CDR3 consists of 15 residues. Trimming pared 10 bases from V and 0 bases from J, leaving 16 bases between. Germline V lookup: CDR1 LNHDA, CDR2 SQIVND (reference sequence). Produced via immunoSEQ multiplex PCR; TCRdb's table is partial and in-frame only. The table includes 150,000 to 200,000 clones, around nine tenths detected once. The sequence derives from a man in his 60s with active or convalescent COVID-19. The sample was peripheral blood. The V gene is TRBV19, the J gene TRBJ1-5, with TRBD1 as a possible D gene (6 bases). In DNA form, the CDR3 reads TGTGCCACCTTAGCGACAGGAGATAGCAATCAGCCCCAGCATTTT. It encodes CATLATGDSNQPQHF. Combining the CDR3 with reference TRBV19 and TRBJ1-5 gives the whole variable domain DGGITQSPKYLFRKEGQNVTLSCEQNLNHDAMYWYRQDPGQGLRLIYYSQIVNDFQKGDIAEGYSVSREKKESFPLTVTSAQKNPTAFYLCATLATGDSNQPQHFGDGTRLSIL.